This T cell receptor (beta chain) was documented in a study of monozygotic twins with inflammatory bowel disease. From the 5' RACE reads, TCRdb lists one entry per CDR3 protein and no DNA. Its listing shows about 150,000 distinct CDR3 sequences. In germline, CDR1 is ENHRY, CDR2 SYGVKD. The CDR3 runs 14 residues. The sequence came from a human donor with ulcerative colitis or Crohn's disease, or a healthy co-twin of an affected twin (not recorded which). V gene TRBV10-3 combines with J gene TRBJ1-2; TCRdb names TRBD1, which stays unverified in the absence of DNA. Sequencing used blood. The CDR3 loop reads CAISDGQGLYGYTF.